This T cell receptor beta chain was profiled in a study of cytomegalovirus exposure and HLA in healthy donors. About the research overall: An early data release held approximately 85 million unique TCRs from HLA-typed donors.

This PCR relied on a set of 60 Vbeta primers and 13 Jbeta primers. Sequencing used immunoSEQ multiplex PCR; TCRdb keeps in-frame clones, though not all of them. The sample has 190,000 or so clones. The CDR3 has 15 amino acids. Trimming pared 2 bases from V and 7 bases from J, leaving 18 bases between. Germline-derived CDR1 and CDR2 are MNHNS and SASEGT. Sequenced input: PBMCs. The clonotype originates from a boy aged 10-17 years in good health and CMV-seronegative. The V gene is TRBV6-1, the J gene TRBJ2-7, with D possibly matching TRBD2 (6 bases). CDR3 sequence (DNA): TGTGCCAGCAGTGAAACCACTTTGTTGCGGGGAGAGCAGTACTTC. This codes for CASSETTLLRGEQYF.